What follows describes a single T cell receptor beta chain. Its antigen is unknown. This CDR3 is built from 15 residues. CDR1 SGHKS and CDR2 YYEKEE come from the germline V gene (reference sequence). Every TCR library used approximately 3,700 ng of total RNA. cDNA was made in eight separate reactions per sample. One entry per CDR3 protein, without DNA, is what TCRdb gives after re-calling the 5' RACE reads. Its listing shows hundreds of thousands of distinct CDR3 sequences. The entry originates in a study of monozygotic twins with inflammatory bowel disease. General study findings and limits: IBD patients, compared with healthy twins, shared fewer clonotypes with others (especially with disease activity).

V is TRBV5-5 and J is TRBJ2-7; TCRdb lists TRBD1, though no DNA is available to test this call. The receptor was isolated from a human donor with ulcerative colitis or Crohn's disease, or a healthy co-twin of an affected twin (not recorded which). The sample taken for sequencing was blood. CDR3 protein: CASSSRGVHPYEQYF.